Listed below are T cell receptor beta chains from one sample, sequenced in a study of T-cell memory formation after mild COVID-19. TCRdb recomputed calls from the 5' RACE reads with MiXCR, one row per CDR3 protein. Among 270,000 or so distinct CDR3 sequences listed, 15% to 20% were seen once. Sequenced input: PBMCs or a T cell subset sorted from them (not recorded which). These TCRs come from a man between 18 and 29 years old who had mild COVID-19 (a few samples of this study predate the infection). Cell type and time point are not known. Both conserved end residues are part of each CDR3. D genes are given only for firm matches. Clone size is given for some rows only: seen once, a few or many times, or a class if the clone is expanded.

CDR3 DNA	CDR3 protein	V gene	J gene	clone size	D gene
TGTGCCAGCGGCAACCACCTGGACAGGGATCAGCCCCAGCATTTT	CASGNHLDRDQPQHF	TRBV27	TRBJ1-5	-	TRBD1
TGTGCCAGCACCGTAGCGGGGAGCACAGATACGCAGTATTTT	CASTVAGSTDTQYF	TRBV28	TRBJ2-3	few	TRBD2
TGCGCCAGCAGCCAAGGGTCGGGATTAGCGACAGATACGCAGTATTTT	CASSQGSGLATDTQYF	TRBV4-3	TRBJ2-3	few	-
TGTGCCAGCAGCCATATAACGCTTAGCAATCAGCCCCAGCATTTT	CASSHITLSNQPQHF	TRBV14	TRBJ1-5	few	-
TGCAGTGCTAGACCCAAGACAGCCATACTCGAGCAGTACTTC	CSARPKTAILEQYF	TRBV20-1	TRBJ2-7	few	-
TGTGCCAGCAGTACCCGGACAGGCGTGGGGGAGACCCAGTACTTC	CASSTRTGVGETQYF	TRBV2	TRBJ2-5	-	TRBD1
TGTGCCAGCAGAAAGGGGGTCTTAGCCAAAAACATTCAGTACTTC	CASRKGVLAKNIQYF	TRBV2	TRBJ2-4	few	-
TGTGCCACCAGTGCCCAGCTGAACACTGAAGCTTTCTTT	CATSAQLNTEAFF	TRBV24-1	TRBJ1-1	few	-
TGTGCCAGCAGCTTATCTTGGGCGGGAACCAATGAGCAGTTCTTC	CASSLSWAGTNEQFF	TRBV7-3	TRBJ2-1	few	-
TGTGCCAGCAGCTCCCAGGGACAGGGGTATAATTCACCCCTCCACTTT	CASSSQGQGYNSPLHF	TRBV7-2	TRBJ1-6	few	TRBD1
TGCAGCGTTGATTGGACGTTAGAGACCCAGTACTTC	CSVDWTLETQYF	TRBV29-1	TRBJ2-5	few	-
TGTGCCAGCAGCGTGACTAGCGGGGACGAGCAGTACTTC	CASSVTSGDEQYF	TRBV7-9	TRBJ2-7	-	TRBD2
TGTGCCAGCAGACCCACGGGGCATGATGGCTACACCTTC	CASRPTGHDGYTF	TRBV6-2/TRBV6-3	TRBJ1-2	few	-
TGTGCCAGCTCAACGGGGGGCAACACAGATACGCAGTATTTT	CASSTGGNTDTQYF	TRBV18	TRBJ2-3	few	-
TGTGCCAGCAGTTACTCGGCTAGGCCTTCTGTAGGGCAGTATTTT	CASSYSARPSVGQYF	TRBV6-2/TRBV6-3	TRBJ2-3	few	-
TGTGCCAGCGGGCGAGGGCAGGTGTGGGACTATGGCTACACCTTC	CASGRGQVWDYGYTF	TRBV7-2	TRBJ1-2	many	-